This T cell receptor beta chain was captured by sequencing in a study of a mutant IDH1 vaccine in newly diagnosed glioma. Looking at the study overall: Most patients had radiochemotherapy with temozolomide before enrollment; others had one alone.

The time point here: week 47, end of study. What each vaccine dose contained was 300 ug of mutant IDH1 20-mer peptide, accompanied by topical imiquimod. Worth noting for this clone: Its target is unknown.

This table comes from immunoSEQ multiplex PCR, and its TCRdb copy is limited to in-frame clones, with some not included. Altogether over 75,000 clones are present, 81% being singletons, with the ten largest covering 5.2%. Germline-derived CDR1 and CDR2 are MNHEY and SMNVEV (reference sequence). The CDR3 is 16 amino acids. V lost 4 bases, J lost 7 bases, and 10 bases stayed unmatched. The input for sequencing was PBMCs, taken from a glioma patient whose treatment included an IDH1 peptide vaccine. This sequence was found in a man between 40 and 49 years old with glioma. The V and J genes are TRBV27 and TRBJ2-1; 10 nucleotides agree with TRBD2. The DNA for the CDR3 is TGTGCCAGCAGTTCCCTAGCGGGAGAGAAGATGAATGAGCAGTTCTTC. It is translated as CASSSLAGEKMNEQFF.